Below are 15 T cell receptor beta chains sequenced from a single sample in a study of blood T cell repertoires in COVID-19. Assay: immunoSEQ multiplex PCR; the TCRdb copy retains only in-frame clones and omits some. The data show 200,000 to 300,000 clones, around 92% seen once. Sequenced input: peripheral blood. The receptor set was obtained from a person aged 18 to 35 with COVID-19, enrolled during active disease.

The chain links TRBV18 to TRBJ1-1; unclear D gene. V was clipped by 4 bases and J by 8 bases, with 14 bases between them. The CDR3 has 13 amino acids. Germline V lookup: CDR1 KGHSH, CDR2 LQKENI. CDR3 nucleotide sequence: TGTGCCAGCTCACTAGAACGACGGAGAGAAGCTTTCTTT. Amino acids: CASSLERRREAFF.

V and J are TRBV15 and TRBJ2-7; 10 nucleotides align to TRBD2. The CDR3 totals 15 residues. Looked up from germline, CDR1 is LNHNV and CDR2 is YYDKDF (reference sequence). V was pared by 0 bases and J by 3 bases, with 2 bases of the junction left unmatched. The DNA of the CDR3 is TGTGCCACCAGCAGAGAGGCTAGCGGGAGCTACGAGCAGTACTTC. Translation: CATSREASGSYEQYF.

This clone has a handful of counts. The genes are TRBV29-1 and TRBJ2-5; no definite D call. Trimming pared 7 bases from V and 1 base from J, leaving 4 bases between. CDR3 length: 10 residues. Per germline, CDR1 SQVTM and CDR2 ANQGSEA. CDR3 sequence: CSGLQETQYF. CDR3 in DNA: TGCAGCGGGCTCCAAGAGACCCAGTACTTC.

The chain joins TRBV19 to TRBJ2-1, with no clear D. V lost 6 bases and J lost 4, with 7 bases in between. Germline V gives CDR1 LNHDA, CDR2 SQIVND (reference sequence). The CDR3 runs 12 residues. CDR3 amino acids: CASSPSYNEQFF. CDR3 in DNA: TGTGCCAGTAGCCCCTCTTACAATGAGCAGTTCTTC.

The rearrangement joins TRBV28 to TRBJ1-6; TRBD1 agrees at 9 bases. The CDR3 runs 18 residues. J gave up 7 bases and V 5 bases, and 15 bases lay outside the gene matches. Germline V lookup: CDR1 MDHEN, CDR2 SYDVKM. CDR3 loop: CASSIIQGAVSQNSPLHF. CDR3 bases: TGTGCCAGCAGTATCATACAGGGGGCGGTCTCTCAAAATTCACCCCTCCACTTT.

The CDR3 bases are TGTGCCAGCACATCGACTAGCGGGAGGCGGGTGCAGTACTTC. Translated: CASTSTSGRRVQYF. The chain employs TRBV6-5 and TRBJ2-7; the match to TRBD2 covers 13 bases. Losses at the gene ends were 7 bases for V and 9 bases for J; bases not matched to a gene: 9. This CDR3 comprises 14 residues. The germline CDR1 and CDR2 sequences are MNHEY and SVGAGI.

The sample holds one count of this clone. DNA for the CDR3: TGTGCCACCTGGACACTTTACTATGGCTACACCTTC. Translation gives CATWTLYYGYTF. The chain couples TRBV6-4 to TRBJ1-2; D perhaps matches TRBD1 (5 bases). The germline V gene encodes CDR1 MRHNA and CDR2 SNTAGT. The CDR3 has 12 amino acids. The germline V and J ends were trimmed by 10 bases and 3 bases, with 12 bases remaining between them.

The rearrangement uses TRBV7-2 and TRBJ2-5; D might be TRBD2 (7 bases). The CDR3 extends over 16 amino acids. Germline assignment: CDR1 SGHTA and CDR2 FQGNSA. The ends were cut back, 2 bases at V and 6 bases at J, with 19 bases in the middle. The CDR3 nucleotides are TGTGCCAGCAGCTTAAGGGGGGGTGAAGGGTTGAAGACCCAGTACTTC. Protein sequence: CASSLRGGEGLKTQYF. Supplemented by reference TRBV7-2 and TRBJ2-5, the full variable domain reads GAGVSQSPSNKVTEKGKDVELRCDPISGHTALYWYRQSLGQGLEFLIYFQGNSAPDKSGLPSDRFSAERTGGSVSTLTIQRTQQEDSAVYLCASSLRGGEGLKTQYFGPGTRLLVL.

The chain employs TRBV7-6 and TRBJ2-2, with 10 bases fitting TRBD2. The CDR3 covers 19 residues. Germline-derived CDR1 and CDR2 are SGHVS and FNYEAQ. V lost 1 base, J lost 4 bases, and 12 bases stayed unmatched. The chain's CDR3 is CASSLGRPSGSTPTGELFF. CDR3 DNA sequence: TGTGCCAGCAGCTTAGGGAGGCCTAGCGGGAGCACCCCCACCGGGGAGCTGTTTTTT.

The gene calls are TRBV6-6 and TRBJ1-5; D gene unclear. CDR1 is MNHNY and CDR2 is SVGAGI in the germline V gene (reference sequence). The CDR3 extends over 14 amino acids. Trimming took 0 bases from V and 1 from J, leaving 4 bases between them. CDR3 in amino acids: CASSYSRSNQPQHF. Here the CDR3 DNA reads TGTGCCAGCAGTTACTCGAGGAGCAATCAGCCCCAGCATTTT.

This sequence joins TRBV6-2 or TRBV6-3 and TRBJ2-3; 9 nucleotides agree with TRBD2. Per germline, CDR1 MNHEY and CDR2 SVGEGT. The CDR3 length is 15 residues. The trim removed 4 bases at V and 1 base at J, leaving 3 bases unmatched. CDR3 coding DNA: TGTGCCAGCAGTTCTTGGACTAGCGGCACAGATACGCAGTATTTT. Translation gives CASSSWTSGTDTQYF.

The CDR3 reads CASSERVAANYEQYF. The CDR3 nucleotides read TGTGCCAGCAGTGAACGGGTCGCAGCCAACTACGAGCAGTACTTC. The chain combines TRBV6-1 with TRBJ2-7; the D is unclear. Germline V gene sequence: CDR1 MNHNS, CDR2 SASEGT. The CDR3 runs 15 residues. The V end lost 2 bases, the J end lost 3 bases, and 14 bases lay between the germline ends.

The V gene is TRBV7-9, the J gene TRBJ1-1, with a tentative D call TRBD1 (5 bases). CDR3 length: 15 amino acids. Germline-derived CDR1 and CDR2 are SEHNR and FQNEAQ (reference sequence). The germline V and J ends were trimmed by 1 base and 1 base, with 10 bases remaining between them. The CDR3 region is CASSLVGAGNTEAFF. The CDR3, as DNA: TGTGCCAGCAGCTTAGTTGGGGCTGGGAACACTGAAGCTTTCTTT.

The CDR3 DNA reads as TGTGCCAGCAGTGGGGGGCAGTATAATCAGCCCCAGCATTTT. Translating gives CASSGGQYNQPQHF. The genes are TRBV2 and TRBJ1-5, with D possibly TRBD1 on 6 matching bases. V gave up 4 bases and J gave up 4 bases, with 11 bases separating them. Germline assignment: CDR1 SNHLY and CDR2 FYNNEI. The CDR3 contains 14 residues.

The rearrangement joins TRBV24-1 to TRBJ2-3; 9 bases are shared with TRBD2. CDR3 length: 18 amino acids. V trimming: 1 base; J trimming: 5 bases; junction bases outside the gene matches: 12. CDR1 and CDR2 from the germline V gene are KGHDR and SFDVKD. The CDR3 region is CATSDLGDSGSQRDTQYF. In nucleotides, the CDR3 is TGTGCCACCAGTGATTTAGGGGATAGCGGGAGTCAAAGAGATACGCAGTATTTT.